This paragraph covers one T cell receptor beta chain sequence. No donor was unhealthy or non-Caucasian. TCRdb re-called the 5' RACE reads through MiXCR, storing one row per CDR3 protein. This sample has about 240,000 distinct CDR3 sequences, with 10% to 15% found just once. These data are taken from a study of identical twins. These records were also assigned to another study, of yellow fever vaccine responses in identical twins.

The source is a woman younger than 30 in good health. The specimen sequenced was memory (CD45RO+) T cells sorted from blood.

The CDR3 loop is CASQVQRGYEQYF. In DNA form, the CDR3 reads TGTGCCAGTCAGGTCCAGCGGGGCTACGAGCAGTACTTC. The V call is TRBV19, the J call TRBJ2-7; TRBD2 agrees at 7 bases. Looked up from germline, CDR1 is LNHDA and CDR2 is SQIVND (reference sequence). V dropped 8 bases and J dropped 3; count of bases not matched to a gene: 7. The CDR3 runs to 13 residues.